Listed below are T cell receptor beta chains from one sample, sequenced in a study of cytomegalovirus exposure and HLA in healthy donors. The protocol was immunoSEQ multiplex PCR, while the TCRdb copy is restricted to in-frame clones and leaves out a portion. Of about 95,000 clones listed, around 70% were seen once; the top ten hold over 13%. Sequenced: PBMCs. Receptors were obtained from a woman between 50 and 59 years old in good health and CMV-seropositive. The CDR3 runs from the conserved cysteine through the conserved F or W. D genes are given only for firm matches. Part of the rows lack a size; the others show once, few, many or a class for expanded clones.

size: once; D: NA; J: TRBJ2-2; V: TRBV18; DNA: TGTGCCAGCTCACCACCTGGACAGAGCATGAAGGGCGGGAGCAAGGAGCTGTTTTTT; CDR3: CASSPPGQSMKGGSKELFF
size: few; D: NA; J: TRBJ2-7; V: TRBV13; DNA: TGTGCCAGCAGTGAAAGCCCTTACGAGCAGTACTTC; CDR3: CASSESPYEQYF
size: NA; D: NA; J: TRBJ2-7; V: TRBV5-1; DNA: TGCGCCAGCAGCTTGTCCGGGACTTTCTACGAGCAGTACTTC; CDR3: CASSLSGTFYEQYF
size: NA; D: TRBD2; J: TRBJ2-3; V: TRBV7-2; DNA: TGTGCCAGCAGCTTAGAAGCGGGAAGGTCAGATACGCAGTATTTT; CDR3: CASSLEAGRSDTQYF
size: NA; D: NA; J: TRBJ2-3; V: TRBV5-5; DNA: TGTGCCAGCAGCTTGGACCAGGGGACAGATACGCAGTATTTT; CDR3: CASSLDQGTDTQYF
size: NA; D: NA; J: TRBJ2-7; V: TRBV4-2; DNA: TGTGCCAGCAGCCAAGCACTAACCTACGAGCAGTACTTC; CDR3: CASSQALTYEQYF
size: few; D: TRBD2; J: TRBJ2-7; V: TRBV28; DNA: TGTGCCAGCAGTCCCGGAGGGATAAGGGCCCTAGCGGGAGGCTACGAGCAGTACTTC; CDR3: CASSPGGIRALAGGYEQYF
size: NA; D: TRBD2; J: TRBJ2-2; V: TRBV27; DNA: TGTGCCAGCAGCCGTTCTAGCGGGAGAAACACCGGGGAGCTGTTTTTT; CDR3: CASSRSSGRNTGELFF
size: few; D: NA; J: TRBJ2-7; V: TRBV28; DNA: TGTGCCAGCAGCTCCCCGGGGGGCCGTTACGAGCAGTACTTC; CDR3: CASSSPGGRYEQYF
size: NA; D: NA; J: TRBJ1-3; V: TRBV27; DNA: TGTGCCAGCAGTTTACCCCCTGTCTCCTCTGGAAACACCATATATTTT; CDR3: CASSLPPVSSGNTIYF
size: NA; D: NA; J: TRBJ1-2; V: TRBV11-2; DNA: TGTGCCAGCAGCCAGGCTGCCGGCTATGGCTACACCTTC; CDR3: CASSQAAGYGYTF
size: NA; D: TRBD2; J: TRBJ2-7; V: TRBV18; DNA: TGTGCCAGCTCCGTGGGAAGCACTAGCGGCGAGCAGTACTTC; CDR3: CASSVGSTSGEQYF
size: NA; D: NA; J: TRBJ1-1; V: TRBV5-6; DNA: TGTGCCAGCAGCTTCGTTGGGGGGATGCGGGCGAACGCTTTCTTT; CDR3: CASSFVGGMRANAFF
size: NA; D: TRBD1; J: TRBJ2-1; V: TRBV10-3; DNA: TGTGCCGCTGGACAGGGGTCCTACAATGAGCAGTTCTTC; CDR3: CAAGQGSYNEQFF
size: NA; D: TRBD1; J: TRBJ2-3; V: TRBV10-1; DNA: TGCGCCAGCCGGGACAGGGCGCCAGATACGCAGTATTTT; CDR3: CASRDRAPDTQYF